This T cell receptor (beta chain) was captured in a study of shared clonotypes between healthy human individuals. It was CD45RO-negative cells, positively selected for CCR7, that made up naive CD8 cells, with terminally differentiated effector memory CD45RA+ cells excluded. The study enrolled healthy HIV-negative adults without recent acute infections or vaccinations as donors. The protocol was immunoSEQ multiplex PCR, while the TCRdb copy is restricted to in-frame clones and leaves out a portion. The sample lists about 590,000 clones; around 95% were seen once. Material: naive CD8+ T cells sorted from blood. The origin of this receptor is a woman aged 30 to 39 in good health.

CDR3 sequence reads: CASSLARGIQFF. The CDR3 DNA is TGTGCCAGCAGCTTAGCGCGAGGAATCCAGTTCTTC. The rearrangement uses TRBV7-2 and TRBJ2-1, with D unclear. V gave up 0 bases and J gave up 13 bases, with 10 bases separating them. The germline CDR1 and CDR2 sequences are SGHTA and FQGNSA. This CDR3 contains 12 residues.